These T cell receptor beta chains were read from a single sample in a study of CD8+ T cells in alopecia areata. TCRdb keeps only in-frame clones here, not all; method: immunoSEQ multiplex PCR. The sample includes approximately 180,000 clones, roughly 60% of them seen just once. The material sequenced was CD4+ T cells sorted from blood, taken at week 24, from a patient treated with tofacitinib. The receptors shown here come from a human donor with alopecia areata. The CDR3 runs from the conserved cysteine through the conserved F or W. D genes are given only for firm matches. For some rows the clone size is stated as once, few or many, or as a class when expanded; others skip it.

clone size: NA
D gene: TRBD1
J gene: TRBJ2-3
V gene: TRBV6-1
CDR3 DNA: TGTGCCAGCAGCGGACAGGGAGGAAGCCCAGATACGCAGTATTTT
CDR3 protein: CASSGQGGSPDTQYF

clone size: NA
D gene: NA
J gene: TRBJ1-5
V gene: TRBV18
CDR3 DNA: TGTGCCAGCTCACAGAATAGCAATCAGCCCCAGCATTTT
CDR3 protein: CASSQNSNQPQHF

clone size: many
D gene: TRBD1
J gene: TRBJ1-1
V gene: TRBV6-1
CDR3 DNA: TGTGCCAGTTATAACAGGGGGAACACTGAAGCTTTCTTT
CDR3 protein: CASYNRGNTEAFF

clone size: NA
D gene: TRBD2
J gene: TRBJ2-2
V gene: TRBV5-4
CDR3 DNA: TGTGCCAGCAGCCCTCCAAGCGGGGAGGGGTTAGAGACCGGGGAGCTGTTTTTT
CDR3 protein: CASSPPSGEGLETGELFF

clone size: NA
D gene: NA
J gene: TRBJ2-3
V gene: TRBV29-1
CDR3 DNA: TGCAGCGTTGAAAAGGGAGACCGTCCGTATTTT
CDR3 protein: CSVEKGDRPYF

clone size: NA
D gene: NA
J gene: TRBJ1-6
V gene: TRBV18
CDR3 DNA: TGTGCCAGCTCACCAAGTAGGAGGCCTCATAATTCACCCCTCCACTTT
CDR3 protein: CASSPSRRPHNSPLHF

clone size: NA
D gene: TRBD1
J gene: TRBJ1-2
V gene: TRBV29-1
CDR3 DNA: TGCAGCGTTGGGCCGGGACAGGGGCCCCGGGGCTATGGCTACACCTTC
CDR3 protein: CSVGPGQGPRGYGYTF

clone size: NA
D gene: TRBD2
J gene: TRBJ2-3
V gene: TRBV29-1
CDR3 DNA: TGCAGCGTAGGACTAGCGGGGGTCGATACGCAGTATTTT
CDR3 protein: CSVGLAGVDTQYF

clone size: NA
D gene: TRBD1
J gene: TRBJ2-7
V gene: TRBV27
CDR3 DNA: TGTGCCAGCAGCCAATCCGGGACAGGGATCTACGAGCAGTACTTC
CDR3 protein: CASSQSGTGIYEQYF

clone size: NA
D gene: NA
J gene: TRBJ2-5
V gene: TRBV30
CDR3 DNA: TGTGCCTGGAGTGTCTGGGGAGAGACCCAGTACTTC
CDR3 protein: CAWSVWGETQYF

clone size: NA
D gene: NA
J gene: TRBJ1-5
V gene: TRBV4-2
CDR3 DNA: TGTGCCAGCAGCCAAGATTGGACAGGCAATCAGCCCCAGCATTTT
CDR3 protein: CASSQDWTGNQPQHF

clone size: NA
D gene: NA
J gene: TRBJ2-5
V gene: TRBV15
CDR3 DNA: TGTGCCACCAGCAAGGTCGGAGAGACCCAGTACTTC
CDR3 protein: CATSKVGETQYF

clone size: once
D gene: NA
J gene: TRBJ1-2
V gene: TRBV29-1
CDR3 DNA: TGCAGCGTAACCGACTCTGGGGATGGCTACACCTTC
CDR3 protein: CSVTDSGDGYTF

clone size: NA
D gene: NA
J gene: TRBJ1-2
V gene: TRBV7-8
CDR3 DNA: TGTGCCAGCAGCCCCCGTGTAGGGAGGAACTATGGCTACACCTTC
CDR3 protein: CASSPRVGRNYGYTF

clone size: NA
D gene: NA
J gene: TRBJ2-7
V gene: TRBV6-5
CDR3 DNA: TGTGCCAGCAGTTACCGGCAGGGCATCGGCGAGCAGTACTTC
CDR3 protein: CASSYRQGIGEQYF